The sequence of this T cell receptor (beta chain) was determined in a study of blood T cell repertoires in COVID-19. The data were produced by immunoSEQ multiplex PCR, yet TCRdb's version contains in-frame clones alone and is incomplete. The sample includes some 96,000 clones, less than 90% of them seen just once. Trimming removed 5 bases from V and 0 bases from J, with 10 bases in between. In germline, CDR1 is SNHLY, CDR2 FYNNEI. The CDR3 loop spans 14 amino acids. The sample comprised peripheral blood. The J gene is TRBJ2-5, the V gene TRBV2; possibly TRBD2 for D (6 bases). The source is a man aged 25 to 40 in a cohort sampled during active COVID-19. In nucleotides, the CDR3 is TGTGCCAGCAGTCTTACGGGGGACCAAGAGACCCAGTACTTC. Protein sequence: CASSLTGDQETQYF.